The T cell receptor (beta chain) under discussion was sequenced for a study of neurological immune-mediated disorders. This clonotype has a handful of counts. CDR1 and CDR2 (germline): SGHRS, YFSETQ. This CDR3 spans 16 amino acids. The V end was cut by 0 bases, the J end by 0 bases, with 10 bases between. TCRdb reanalysed the 5' RACE reads using MiXCR and keeps one entry per CDR3 protein. The data hold approximately 39,000 distinct CDR3 sequences, with 6% to 7.5% observed a single time. Blood bank volunteers in Maryland, USA, served as healthy controls. This clonotype was obtained from a man aged 45-65 years in good health. Sequenced: CD4+ T cells from blood. The chain links TRBV5-1 to TRBJ2-1; D is uncertain. The CDR3 spells CASSLEGQSSYNEQFF. For the CDR3, the DNA is TGCGCCAGCAGCTTGGAGGGTCAGAGCTCCTACAATGAGCAGTTCTTC.